The 9 T cell receptor delta chains listed next were all sequenced from one sample in a study of gamma-delta chains in newborns, infants, children. TCRdb reran clone calling via CATT on the reads. In the table there are under 4,500 delta-chain clones, roughly 14% of which are singletons. Specimen: blood. These receptors all come from a child who was a newborn, infant or young child, either healthy, febrile or measles-vaccinated (not recorded which).

To note about this clone: A much larger clone sits a single nucleotide away, making a read error possible. The V call is TRDV2, the J call TRDJ3; 8 bases match TRDD3. TCRdb is silent on the J gene; assignment here came from matching the DNA to germline. This CDR3 comprises 24 residues. The V and J ends lost 3 bases and 0 bases, in that order; junction bases with no gene match: 24. From germline, CDR1 is GEAIGNYY and CDR2 EKD. CDR3 amino acids: CACDRPETTPLTGGSSWDTRQMFF. The CDR3 DNA is TGTGCCTGTGACCGGCCAGAGACCACGCCGCTTACTGGGGGTAGCTCCTGGGACACCCGACAGATGTTTTTC.

Worth noting for this clone: Possible read error: a much larger clone is one base away. The same CDR3 can be traced to other DNA sequences in this sample. The chain uses TRDV2 and TRDJ1; 9 nucleotides match TRDD3. CDR3 length: 19 residues. The V and J ends lost 0 bases and 0 bases, in that order; junction bases with no gene match: 13. Germline CDR1 reads GEAIGNYY; CDR2 reads EKD. The CDR3 nucleotides are TGTGCCTGTGACACCCTGCCCGGGGGATACTTACGTGACACCGATAAACTCATCTTT. Translating it yields CACDTLPGGYLRDTDKLIF.

This clone was seen only a few times. This DNA's translation differs at residue 4 from TCRdb's protein, which comes from a much larger clone; a read error is likely, and the protein shown is translated from the DNA. The J gene is TRDJ1, the V gene TRDV2, with 10 bases fitting TRDD3. Germline V gene data show CDR1 as GEAIGNYY and CDR2 as EKD. J gave up 3 bases and V 5 bases, and 11 bases lay outside the gene matches. CDR3 length: 16 residues. The CDR3 sequence is CACGFVLGDVSDKLIF. In DNA, the CDR3 is TGTGCCTGTGGCTTCGTACTGGGGGATGTATCCGATAAACTCATCTTT.

Notes on this clone: A much larger clone sits a single nucleotide away, making a read error possible. The V call is TRDV2, the J call TRDJ3; TRDD3 aligns across 8 bases. CDR1 is GEAIGNYY, CDR2 EKD, per germline. Germline trimming cut 1 base from V and 0 bases from J; bases unmatched to any gene: 10. The CDR3 contains 20 residues. CDR3 DNA: TGTGCCTGTGACACGCTACTGGGGGGCCCGAGCTCCTGGGACACCCGACAGATGTTTTTC. It specifies CACDTLLGGPSSWDTRQMFF.

About this clone itself: A much more abundant neighbour one base away suggests this may be a read error. In the same sample, other DNA sequences code for this CDR3. This chain uses TRDV1 with TRDJ1; 11 nucleotides match TRDD3. Germline V gene sequence: CDR1 TSWWSYY, CDR2 QGS. The CDR3 consists of 18 residues. The CDR3 DNA reads TGTGCTCTTGGGATCCTATACTGGGGGATAGATCTCCCCGATAAGCTCATCTTT. It encodes CALGILYWGIDLPDKLIF.

This clone was observed a handful of times. CDR3 coding DNA: TGTGCCTGTGACCCCGTACTGGGGGATACCCATTCCTGGGACACCCGACAGATGTTTTTC. It codes for CACDPVLGDTHSWDTRQMFF. V is TRDV2 and J is TRDJ3; 12 nucleotides line up with TRDD3. J was trimmed by 1 base and V by 3 bases; bases with no gene match: 9. Germline CDR1 is GEAIGNYY and CDR2 is EKD. This CDR3 region has 20 residues.

A word on this clone: A much larger clonotype is one base distant, so this may be a read error. The J gene is TRDJ1, while no V gene call was made; the D call TRDD3 from the table was never checked on the DNA. The CDR3 consists of 27 residues. The CDR3, as DNA: TGTGCTCTTGGGGAACCAGTTTGCCTTCCTACGTATTCTGTTCTTGGGGGATACTTTACCGTACCCGATAAACTCATCTTT. Protein sequence: CALGEPVCLPTYSVLGGYFTVPDKLIF.

On this clone: A much more abundant neighbour one base away suggests this may be a read error. Other DNA sequences from this sample encode an identical CDR3 as well. The chain joins TRDV2 to TRDJ3, with 11 bases fitting TRDD3. V shed 1 base, J shed 0 bases, and the junction held 4 bases outside the gene matches. The CDR3 is made up of 19 amino acids. The V gene's germline CDR1 is GEAIGNYY and CDR2 EKD. The CDR3 DNA follows: TGTGCCTGTGACACGCTGGGGGATACTAGCTCCTGGGACACCCGACAGATGTTTTTC. It encodes CACDTLGDTSSWDTRQMFF.

This clone was counted between two and nine times. It differs at one base from a far larger clone, so likely a read error. Additional DNA sequences in this sample encode the identical CDR3. The V gene is TRDV2, the J gene TRDJ3, with TRDD3 identical over 8 bases. The CDR3 loop spans 18 amino acids. Germline loops: CDR1 GEAIGNYY, CDR2 EKD. For the CDR3, the DNA is TGTGCCTGCGACACCGGGAACTGGGGGTCCTGGGACACCCGACAGATGTTTTTC. It yields the protein CACDTGNWGSWDTRQMFF.